This entry lists 12 T cell receptor beta chains sequenced from one sample in a study of blood T cell repertoires in COVID-19. Method: immunoSEQ multiplex PCR; TCRdb's copy keeps in-frame clones and lacks some. The repertoire holds over 250,000 clones, with over 85% as singletons. Specimen: PBMCs or T cells enriched from blood (not recorded which). The receptors derive from a man in his sixties who had recovered from COVID-19.

The chain is built from TRBV10-3 and TRBJ2-7; TRBD1 is a possible D gene (6 bases). The length of the CDR3 is 15 residues. Trimming stripped 2 bases from V and 6 bases from J, with 17 bases between. Germline V gene lookup returns CDR1 ENHRY and CDR2 SYGVKD. The CDR3 is CAISEDRTRGSEQYF. The CDR3, as DNA: TGTGCCATCAGTGAGGACAGGACAAGGGGTAGCGAGCAGTACTTC.

The chain couples TRBV3-1 (or the pseudogene TRBV3-2) to TRBJ1-3; D is unresolved. Trimming removed 1 base from V and 1 base from J, with 8 bases in between. The germline V gene has CDR1 LGHDT and CDR2 YNNKEL (reference sequence). This CDR3 has 15 amino acids. The CDR3, as DNA: TGTGCCAGCAGCCAAGTATCAACTTCTGGAAACACCATATATTTT. Amino acids: CASSQVSTSGNTIYF.

The V call is TRBV13, the J call TRBJ2-3, with 7 bases fitting TRBD1. The CDR3 runs 15 residues. Germline V gene data show CDR1 as PRHDT and CDR2 as FYEKMQ (reference sequence). The junction had 10 bases not matched to a gene; V was cut back by 5 bases and J by 5 bases. The CDR3 coding sequence is TGTGCCAGCAGCCAGAACAGGGGTAGGGAAGATACGCAGTATTTT. Translation gives CASSQNRGREDTQYF.

The chain is built from TRBV5-4 and TRBJ2-2, with 9 bases fitting TRBD1. Trimming at V came to 3 bases and at J to 6 bases, leaving 9 bases not matched to a gene. Germline V gene data show CDR1 as SGHNT and CDR2 as YYREEE (reference sequence). The CDR3 runs to 16 residues. CDR3 coding DNA: TGTGCCAGCAGCTCCCGGGACAGGGTCGGCGCCGGGGAGCTGTTTTTT. Its translation is CASSSRDRVGAGELFF.

This clone was seen a single time. The V call is TRBV7-2, the J call TRBJ1-2; 7 positions agree with TRBD1. CDR1 SGHTA and CDR2 FQGNSA come from the germline V gene. The CDR3 covers 14 residues. Unmatched junction bases numbered 1, after V lost 1 base and J lost 2 bases. Here the CDR3 reads CASSLVGQNYGYTF. The CDR3, as DNA: TGTGCCAGCAGCTTAGTGGGACAGAACTATGGCTACACCTTC.

The chain recombines TRBV7-2 with TRBJ2-5; 7 nucleotides match TRBD1. The J segment lost 5 bases and the V segment lost 1 base, leaving 10 bases of the junction unmatched. Per germline, CDR1 SGHTA and CDR2 FQGNSA. The CDR3 runs 16 residues. The CDR3 sequence is CASSLVPTGARETQYF. CDR3 nucleotides: TGTGCCAGCAGCTTAGTTCCAACAGGGGCCCGGGAGACCCAGTACTTC. Filled out from reference TRBV7-2 and TRBJ2-5, the complete variable domain reads GAGVSQSPSNKVTEKGKDVELRCDPISGHTALYWYRQSLGQGLEFLIYFQGNSAPDKSGLPSDRFSAERTGGSVSTLTIQRTQQEDSAVYLCASSLVPTGARETQYFGPGTRLLVL.

The count of this clone is one. The chain combines TRBV29-1 with TRBJ2-5; TRBD2 is a possible D gene (5 bases). The CDR3 contains 11 residues. CDR1 is SQVTM and CDR2 is ANQGSEA in the germline V gene. The V gene lost 5 bases and the J gene lost 5 bases, with 9 bases spanning the gap. This chain's CDR3 is CSVRTFETQYF. The CDR3 DNA follows: TGCAGCGTTAGGACTTTCGAGACCCAGTACTTC.

The rearrangement links TRBV12-3 or TRBV12-4 to TRBJ1-3; D is ambiguous. This CDR3 contains 12 residues. The V end lost 6 bases, the J end lost 15 bases, and 18 bases lay between the germline ends. The CDR3 loop reads CASRYYVGAGYF. As DNA, the CDR3 is TGTGCCAGCAGATACTATGTGGGCGCGGGATATTTT.

The V call is TRBV12-5, the J call TRBJ1-5, with D uncertain. CDR1 is LGHNT, CDR2 FRNRAP, per germline. The CDR3 has 14 amino acids. V was shortened by 5 bases and J by 1 base, with 9 bases between the two germline ends. This chain's CDR3 is CASGPDLSNQPQHF. The CDR3, as DNA: TGTGCTAGTGGTCCAGACTTAAGCAATCAGCCCCAGCATTTT.

This clone was seen once. The chain employs TRBV11-2 and TRBJ1-2; 11 bases map to TRBD1. This CDR3 is built from 14 residues. The ends lost 4 bases at V and 8 bases at J; junction bases unmatched: 6. In germline, CDR1 is SGHAT, CDR2 FQNNGV. The CDR3 bases are TGTGCCAGCAGCTACGGACAGGGGGCGGTAGGCTACACCTTC. Protein sequence: CASSYGQGAVGYTF.

CDR3 nucleotide sequence: TGTGCCAGCAGCAAGACAGGGGGCGGAGAAAAACTGTTTTTT. This codes for CASSKTGGGEKLFF. V is TRBV5-8 and J is TRBJ1-4; TRBD1 agrees at 10 bases. Germline V CDR1 and CDR2: SGHTS, YDEGEE. The CDR3 runs to 14 residues. J lost 8 bases, V lost 4 bases, and 5 bases had no gene match. Full variable domain (missing parts from reference TRBV5-8 and TRBJ1-4): EAGVTQSPTHLIKTRGQQATLRCSPISGHTSVYWYQQALGLGLQFLLWYDEGEERNRGNFPPRFSGRQFPNYSSELNVNALELEDSALYLCASSKTGGGEKLFFGSGTQLSVL.

The chain couples TRBV4-3 to TRBJ2-2, with D possibly TRBD1 on 6 matching bases. V dropped 1 base and J dropped 11 bases, with 20 bases sitting between them. Germline V gene lookup returns CDR1 LGHNA and CDR2 YSLEER. The CDR3 totals 16 residues. In nucleotides, the CDR3 is TGCGCCAGCAGCCAAGTGACAGGCTCCTTCGTCCTTGAGCTGTTTTTT. The encoded protein is CASSQVTGSFVLELFF.